Here is one T cell receptor beta chain with its context. The data are from a study of blood T cell repertoires in COVID-19. Study information: Nucleic acid was either cDNA or gDNA, and it came from T cells, B-cell-depleted T cells, or PBMCs.

V was pared by 4 bases and J by 8 bases, with 14 bases of the junction left unmatched. Per germline, CDR1 MNHEY and CDR2 SVGAGI. The CDR3 spans 16 residues. Method: immunoSEQ multiplex PCR; TCRdb's copy keeps in-frame clones and lacks some. The sample has under 350,000 clones; around 89% are singletons. V gene TRBV6-5 combines with J gene TRBJ1-2; 9 bases fit TRBD1. The receptor's source is a man aged 35 to 55 with acute or convalescent COVID-19. Specimen: peripheral blood. CDR3 sequence reads: CASSSTPGTGIEGYTF. The CDR3 DNA is TGTGCCAGCAGTTCGACGCCCGGGACAGGGATCGAAGGCTACACCTTC.